These T cell receptor beta chains were read from a single sample in a study of blood T cells in healthy people across ages. MiXCR, applied by TCRdb to the 5' RACE reads, yields one record per CDR3 protein. The sample carries some 1 million distinct CDR3 sequences, around 43% recorded once. The sequenced sample consisted of blood. The source is a woman aged 55 to 70 in good health. Each CDR3 is given with its conserved first and last residue. Fields, in order: V gene, D gene, clone size, J gene, CDR3 length, CDR3 DNA, CDR3 protein. The D gene is left open where the match is weak. Clone sizes are given selectively: once, few, many, or a class where the clone is expanded.

TRBV4-1	TRBD2	.	TRBJ2-1	17	TGCGCCAGCAGCCAAGATCGAGGGACTAGCGGGAAGGTGGGACGGTTCTTC	CASSQDRGTSGKVGRFF
TRBV18	TRBD2	many	TRBJ2-7	15	TGTGCCAGCAGCCCCCGGACTAGCGGGTCCTACGAGCAGTACTTC	CASSPRTSGSYEQYF
TRBV6-4	.	.	TRBJ2-3	15	TGTGCCAGCAGTGACACTAAGCGGGGCACAGATACGCAGTATTTT	CASSDTKRGTDTQYF
TRBV14	TRBD2	few	TRBJ2-1	17	TGTGCCAGCAGCCATAGGACTAGCGGTCTTTCCTACAATGAGCAGTTCTTC	CASSHRTSGLSYNEQFF
TRBV6-5	.	.	TRBJ1-1	13	TGTGCCAGCAGTTACTCTCAGGGTAATTCGGGTTTCTTT	CASSYSQGNSGFF
TRBV9	.	few	TRBJ1-1	14	TGTGCCAGCAGCGAGGGTCAGGGTAACACTGAAGCTTTCTTT	CASSEGQGNTEAFF
TRBV7-8	.	.	TRBJ2-5	15	TGTGCCAGCAGCTTTTCCGGGCGGATTCAAGAGACCCAGTACTTC	CASSFSGRIQETQYF
TRBV6-6	.	.	TRBJ1-1	14	TGTGCCAGCAGTTACCGTGAGGGGATGACTGAAGCTTTCTTT	CASSYREGMTEAFF
TRBV24-1	.	.	TRBJ1-2	12	TGTGCCACCAGTGATCGGACAGCCTTCTACACCTTC	CATSDRTAFYTF
TRBV11-2	.	.	TRBJ2-3	17	TGTGCCAGCAGCTCCACCAGGGGGGCGACCGGCACAGATACGCAGTATTTT	CASSSTRGATGTDTQYF
TRBV7-3	.	.	TRBJ2-1	15	TGTGCCAGCAGCCTCAGGGGGGGGAGGTACAATGAGCAGTTCTTC	CASSLRGGRYNEQFF
TRBV29-1	TRBD2	few	TRBJ2-1	16	TGCAGCGTTGAAGCCCTAACTAGCGCTTCCTACAATGAGCAGTTCTTC	CSVEALTSASYNEQFF
TRBV2	.	.	TRBJ2-3	17	TGTGCCAGCAGTGATAGTATCCCAGGGGTGAGCACAGATACGCAGTATTTT	CASSDSIPGVSTDTQYF
TRBV12-3/TRBV12-4	.	once	TRBJ2-6	15	TGTGCCAGCAGTTTAGAACACACTGGGGCCAACGTCCTGACTTTC	CASSLEHTGANVLTF
TRBV20-1	TRBD2	few	TRBJ2-5	15	TGCAGCGCGAGGGGCTGGACTAGCGGTACAGAGACCCAGTACTTC	CSARGWTSGTETQYF
TRBV29-1	TRBD1	.	TRBJ2-7	15	TGCAGCGCGCCCCACAACCGGGACAGGGGGGACGAGCAGTACTTC	CSAPHNRDRGDEQYF
TRBV12-3/TRBV12-4	.	.	TRBJ2-3	16	TGTGCCAGCAGAGCAGGGGCAGTCGGTCCCACAGATATGCAGTATTTT	CASRAGAVGPTDMQYF
TRBV20-1	TRBD1	.	TRBJ2-5	14	TGCAGTGGCCTCCCGGGACAGGGAGGAGAGACCCAGTACTTC	CSGLPGQGGETQYF
TRBV10-3	TRBD1	few	TRBJ2-7	15	TGTGCCATCAGCCTGGACAGGGCCAGCTCCTACGAGCAGTACTTC	CAISLDRASSYEQYF
TRBV20-1	.	few	TRBJ2-7	11	TGCAGTGCCCAGGACGGTTACGAGCAGTACTTC	CSAQDGYEQYF
TRBV20-1	.	.	TRBJ2-4	11	TGCAGTGCTAGTTTAGTCAACATTCAGTACTTC	CSASLVNIQYF
TRBV12-3/TRBV12-4	TRBD2	.	TRBJ2-7	13	TGTGCCAGCTGCACTAGCGGACTCTACGAGCAGTACTTC	CASCTSGLYEQYF